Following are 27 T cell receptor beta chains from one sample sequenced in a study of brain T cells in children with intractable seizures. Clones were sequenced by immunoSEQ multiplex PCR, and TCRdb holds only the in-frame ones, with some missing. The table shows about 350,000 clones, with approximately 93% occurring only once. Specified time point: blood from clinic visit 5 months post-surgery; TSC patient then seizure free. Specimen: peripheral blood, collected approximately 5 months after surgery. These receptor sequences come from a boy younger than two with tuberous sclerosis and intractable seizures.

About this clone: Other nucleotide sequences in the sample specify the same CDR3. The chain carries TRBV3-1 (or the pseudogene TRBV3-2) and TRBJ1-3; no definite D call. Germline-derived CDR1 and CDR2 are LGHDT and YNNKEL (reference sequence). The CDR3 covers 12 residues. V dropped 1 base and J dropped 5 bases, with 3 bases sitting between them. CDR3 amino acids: CASSQGRNTIYF. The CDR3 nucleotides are TGTGCCAGCAGCCAAGGTCGAAACACCATATATTTT.

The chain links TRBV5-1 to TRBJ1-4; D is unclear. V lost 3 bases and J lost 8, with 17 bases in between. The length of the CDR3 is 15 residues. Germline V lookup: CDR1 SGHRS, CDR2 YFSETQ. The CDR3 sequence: CASSSSPGVREKLFF. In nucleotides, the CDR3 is TGCGCCAGCAGCTCATCACCCGGGGTCCGGGAAAAACTGTTTTTT.

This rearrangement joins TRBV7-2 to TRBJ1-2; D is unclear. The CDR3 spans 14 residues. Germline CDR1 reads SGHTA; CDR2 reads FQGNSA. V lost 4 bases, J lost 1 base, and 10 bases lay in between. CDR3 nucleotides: TGTGCCAGCAGCTCCGAGGGCCGTAACTATGGCTACACCTTC. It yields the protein CASSSEGRNYGYTF.

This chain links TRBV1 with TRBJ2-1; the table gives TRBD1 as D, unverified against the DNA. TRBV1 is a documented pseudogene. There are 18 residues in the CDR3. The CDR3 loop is CTSSQVPFRDRAHNEQFF. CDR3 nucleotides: TGCACCAGCAGCCAAGTTCCCTTCCGGGACAGGGCCCACAATGAGCAGTTCTTC.

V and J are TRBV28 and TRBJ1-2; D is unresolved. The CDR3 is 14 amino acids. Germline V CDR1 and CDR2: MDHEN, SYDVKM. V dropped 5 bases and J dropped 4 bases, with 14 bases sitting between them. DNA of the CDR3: TGTGCCAGCAGTGCCGCCCCGGGAGGCTATGGCTACACCTTC. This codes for CASSAAPGGYGYTF.

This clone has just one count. CDR3 DNA: TGTGCCAGCAGCCCCGACCCGGCAGGCTATAATTCACCCCTCCACTTT. Translation gives CASSPDPAGYNSPLHF. The chain is built from TRBV13 and TRBJ1-6; D not certain. This CDR3 region has 16 residues. Between the trimmed V and J ends, which lost 5 bases and 3 bases, there was a span of 14 bases. Germline CDR1 reads PRHDT; CDR2 reads FYEKMQ (reference sequence).

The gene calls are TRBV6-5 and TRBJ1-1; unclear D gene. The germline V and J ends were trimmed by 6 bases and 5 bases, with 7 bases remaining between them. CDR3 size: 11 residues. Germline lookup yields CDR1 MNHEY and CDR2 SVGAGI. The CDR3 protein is CASRGWTEAFF. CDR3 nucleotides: TGTGCCAGCAGGGGATGGACTGAAGCTTTCTTT.

The CDR3 loop is CATSTPRGMEYF. The DNA for the CDR3 is TGTGCCACCAGCACCCCAAGAGGGATGGAGTACTTC. J is TRBJ2-7 and V is TRBV15; tentatively, D is TRBD2 (5 bases). V was trimmed by 4 bases and J by 11 bases, leaving 15 bases between them. The CDR3 length is 12 residues. The germline V gene has CDR1 LNHNV and CDR2 YYDKDF (reference sequence).

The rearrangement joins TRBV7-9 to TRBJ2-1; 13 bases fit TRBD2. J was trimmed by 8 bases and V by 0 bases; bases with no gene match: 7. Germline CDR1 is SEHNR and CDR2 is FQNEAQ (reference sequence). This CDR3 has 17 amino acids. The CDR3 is CASSLARGLAGIDEQFF. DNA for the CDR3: TGTGCCAGCAGCTTAGCGCGGGGACTAGCGGGAATAGATGAGCAGTTCTTC.

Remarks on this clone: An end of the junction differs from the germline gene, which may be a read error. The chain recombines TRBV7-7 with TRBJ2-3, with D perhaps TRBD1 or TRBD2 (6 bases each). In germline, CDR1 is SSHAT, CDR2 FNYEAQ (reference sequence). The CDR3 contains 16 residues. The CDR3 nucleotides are TGTGCTAGCAGCTTTAGGTTCCGGGGGCGCACAGATACGCAGTATTTT. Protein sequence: CASSFRFRGRTDTQYF.

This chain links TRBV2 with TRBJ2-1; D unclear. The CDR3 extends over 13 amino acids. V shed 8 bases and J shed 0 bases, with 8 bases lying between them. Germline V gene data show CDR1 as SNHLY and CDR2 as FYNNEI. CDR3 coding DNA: TGTGCCAGCCCGGGTCGCTCCTACAATGAGCAGTTCTTC. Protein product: CASPGRSYNEQFF.

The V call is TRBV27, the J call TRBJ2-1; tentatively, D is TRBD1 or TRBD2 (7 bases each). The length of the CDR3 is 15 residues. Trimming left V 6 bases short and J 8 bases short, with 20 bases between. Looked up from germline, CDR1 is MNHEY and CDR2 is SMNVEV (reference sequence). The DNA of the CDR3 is TGTGCCAGCAGCATTGGGGGGGGGACAGTTGATGAGCAGTTCTTC. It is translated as CASSIGGGTVDEQFF.

The CDR3 region is CAWSAKGQGGQPQHF. For the CDR3, the DNA is TGTGCCTGGAGTGCAAAGGGACAGGGAGGACAGCCCCAGCATTTT. The chain is built from TRBV30 and TRBJ1-5; 9 bases are shared with TRBD1. This CDR3 is 15 amino acids long. V trimming: 1 base; J trimming: 7 bases; junction bases outside the gene matches: 8. Germline V lookup: CDR1 GTSNPN, CDR2 SVGIG (reference sequence).

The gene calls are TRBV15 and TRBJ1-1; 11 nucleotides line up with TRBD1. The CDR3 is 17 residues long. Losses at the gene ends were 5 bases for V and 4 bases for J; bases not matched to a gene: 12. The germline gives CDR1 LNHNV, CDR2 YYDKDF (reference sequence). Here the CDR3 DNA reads TGTGCCACCAGCGGTTCCGGGACAGGGGGGAAAGGCACTGAAGCTTTCTTT. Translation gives CATSGSGTGGKGTEAFF.

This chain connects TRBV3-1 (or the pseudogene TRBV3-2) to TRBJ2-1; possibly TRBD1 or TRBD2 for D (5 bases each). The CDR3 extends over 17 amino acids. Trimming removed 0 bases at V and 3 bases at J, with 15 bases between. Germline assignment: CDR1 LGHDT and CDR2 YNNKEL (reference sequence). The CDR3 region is CASSQEGGQGSYNEQFF. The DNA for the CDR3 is TGTGCCAGCAGCCAAGAAGGAGGCCAGGGCAGCTACAATGAGCAGTTCTTC.

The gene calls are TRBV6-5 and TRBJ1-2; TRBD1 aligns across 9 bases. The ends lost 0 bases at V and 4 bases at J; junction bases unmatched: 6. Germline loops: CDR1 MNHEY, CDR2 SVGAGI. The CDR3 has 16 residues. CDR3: CASSYSPGQGSYGYTF. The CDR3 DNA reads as TGTGCCAGCAGTTACTCCCCGGGACAGGGATCCTATGGCTACACCTTC.

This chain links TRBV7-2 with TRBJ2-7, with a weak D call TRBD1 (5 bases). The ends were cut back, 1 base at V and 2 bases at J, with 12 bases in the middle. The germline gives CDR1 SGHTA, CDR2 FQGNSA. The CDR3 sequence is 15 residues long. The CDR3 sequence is CASSLVYDSPYEQYF. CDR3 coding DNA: TGTGCCAGCAGCTTAGTATACGACAGTCCCTACGAGCAGTACTTC.

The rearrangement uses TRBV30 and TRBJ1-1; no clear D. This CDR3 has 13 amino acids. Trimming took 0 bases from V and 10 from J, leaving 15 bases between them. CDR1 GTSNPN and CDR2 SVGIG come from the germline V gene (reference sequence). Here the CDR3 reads CAWSVGSEIGAFF. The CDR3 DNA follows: TGTGCCTGGAGTGTAGGCAGTGAGATCGGAGCTTTCTTT.

The CDR3 region has the DNA TGTGCCAGCAGTTACTCGGACCTAAACACTGAAGCTTTCTTT. This codes for CASSYSDLNTEAFF. The rearrangement joins TRBV6-5 to TRBJ1-1; D ambiguous. CDR1 is MNHEY, CDR2 SVGAGI, per germline. The CDR3 length is 14 residues. V shed 0 bases and J shed 2 bases, with 7 bases lying between them.

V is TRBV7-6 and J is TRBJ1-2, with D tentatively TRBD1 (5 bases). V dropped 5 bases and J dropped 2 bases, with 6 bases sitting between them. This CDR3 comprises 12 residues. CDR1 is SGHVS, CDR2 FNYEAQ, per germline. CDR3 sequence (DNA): TGTGCCAGCAGCCGGGACAACTATGGCTACACCTTC. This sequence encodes CASSRDNYGYTF.

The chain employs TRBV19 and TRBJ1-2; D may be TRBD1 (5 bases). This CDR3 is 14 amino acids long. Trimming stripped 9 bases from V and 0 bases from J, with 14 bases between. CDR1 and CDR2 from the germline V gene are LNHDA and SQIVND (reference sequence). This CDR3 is CASDPGGSNYGYTF. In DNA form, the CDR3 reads TGTGCCAGCGACCCGGGGGGGTCTAACTATGGCTACACCTTC.

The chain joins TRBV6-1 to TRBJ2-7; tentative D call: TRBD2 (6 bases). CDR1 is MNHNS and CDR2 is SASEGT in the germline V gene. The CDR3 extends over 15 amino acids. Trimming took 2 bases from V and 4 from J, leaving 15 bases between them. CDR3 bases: TGTGCCAGCAGTGAATCATCGGGACTCGGTTACGAGCAGTACTTC. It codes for CASSESSGLGYEQYF.

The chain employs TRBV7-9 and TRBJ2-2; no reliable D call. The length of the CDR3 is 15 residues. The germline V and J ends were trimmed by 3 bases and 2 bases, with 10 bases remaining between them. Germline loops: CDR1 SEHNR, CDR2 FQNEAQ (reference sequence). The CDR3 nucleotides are TGTGCCAGCAGCTTCTTAGAGGCTAACACCGGGGAGCTGTTTTTT. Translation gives CASSFLEANTGELFF.

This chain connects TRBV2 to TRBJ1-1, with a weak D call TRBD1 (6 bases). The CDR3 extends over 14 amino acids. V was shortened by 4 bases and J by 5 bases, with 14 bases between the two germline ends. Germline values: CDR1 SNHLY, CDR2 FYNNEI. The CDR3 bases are TGTGCCAGCAGTGCAAACAGGGAGGGAACTGAAGCTTTCTTT. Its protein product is CASSANREGTEAFF.

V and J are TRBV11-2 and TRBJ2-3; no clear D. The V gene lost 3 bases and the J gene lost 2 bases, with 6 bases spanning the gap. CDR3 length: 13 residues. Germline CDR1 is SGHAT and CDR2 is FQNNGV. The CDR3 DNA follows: TGTGCCAGCAGCTTCGCAGTCACAGATACGCAGTATTTT. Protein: CASSFAVTDTQYF. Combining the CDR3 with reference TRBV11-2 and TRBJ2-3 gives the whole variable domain EAGVAQSPRYKIIEKRQSVAFWCNPISGHATLYWYQQILGQGPKLLIQFQNNGVVDDSQLPKDRFSAERLKGVDSTLKIQPAKLEDSAVYLCASSFAVTDTQYFGPGTRLTVL.

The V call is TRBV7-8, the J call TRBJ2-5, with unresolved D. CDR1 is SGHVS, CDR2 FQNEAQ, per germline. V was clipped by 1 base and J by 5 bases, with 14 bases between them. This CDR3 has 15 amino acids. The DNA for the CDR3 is TGTGCCAGCAGCTTAGAGGTGATCCCAAAGGAGACCCAGTACTTC. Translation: CASSLEVIPKETQYF. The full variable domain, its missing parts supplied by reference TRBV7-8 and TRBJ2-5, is GAGVSQSPRYKVAKRGQDVALRCDPISGHVSLFWYQQALGQGPEFLTYFQNEAQLDKSGLPSDRFFAERPEGSVSTLKIQRTQQEDSAVYLCASSLEVIPKETQYFGPGTRLLVL.

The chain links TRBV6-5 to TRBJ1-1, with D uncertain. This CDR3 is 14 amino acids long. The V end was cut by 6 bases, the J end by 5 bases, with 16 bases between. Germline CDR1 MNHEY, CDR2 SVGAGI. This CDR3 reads CASRKAGEGTEAFF. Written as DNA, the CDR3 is TGTGCCAGCAGAAAAGCGGGAGAAGGGACTGAAGCTTTCTTT.